Each of the 6 T cell receptor beta chains below was sequenced from the same sample in a study of cytomegalovirus exposure and HLA in healthy donors (dated by TCRdb to 2016 to 2017). The library was obtained by the immunoSEQ multiplex PCR assay. A mixture of 60 forward primers for TCR Vbeta segments and 13 reverse primers for TCR Jbeta segments was used in the multiplex PCR. The source is immuneACCESS, and TCRdb retained only in-frame sequences with V and J called. Part of the clones is not carried over; for the studies checked, unresolved V genes explain less than half of this, and the remainder is unexplained. The sample data list 150,000 or so clones, and approximately 85% of these were observed just once. The top ten clonotypes cover about 2.3% of the sample. Sequencing input: PBMCs. These receptors originate from a woman under 30 in good health and CMV-seronegative.

The rearrangement uses TRBV9 and TRBJ2-7; 7 bases line up with TRBD1. Germline V gives CDR1 SGDLS, CDR2 YYNGEE. This CDR3 is 15 amino acids long. The trim removed 4 bases at V and 7 bases at J, leaving 14 bases unmatched. In nucleotides, the CDR3 is TGTGCCAGCAGCTTCACCGGGACAGCCTCTGGGGAGCAGTACTTC. As protein: CASSFTGTASGEQYF.

The J gene is TRBJ1-1, the V gene TRBV28; weak D call: TRBD1 (6 bases). The CDR3 spans 14 residues. Germline V lookup: CDR1 MDHEN, CDR2 SYDVKM. V was pared by 6 bases and J by 7 bases, with 18 bases between. For the CDR3, the DNA is TGTGCCAGCAGGTTCCCGGGATTCAGGGGTGAAGCTTTCTTT. Its protein is CASRFPGFRGEAFF.

The CDR3 DNA is TGCGCCAGCAGTCGGACTAGCGGGGTGGACTACAATGAGCAGTTCTTC. Protein sequence: CASSRTSGVDYNEQFF. V gene TRBV5-1 combines with J gene TRBJ2-1, with 12 bases identical to TRBD2. This CDR3 comprises 16 residues. V was pared by 5 bases and J by 3 bases, with 6 bases of the junction left unmatched. The germline gives CDR1 SGHRS, CDR2 YFSETQ.

The V gene is TRBV5-1, the J gene TRBJ1-2, with 7 bases lining up with TRBD1. The CDR3 is 15 residues long. Per germline, CDR1 SGHRS and CDR2 YFSETQ. With 5 bases clipped from V and 8 bases from J, the junction kept 15 bases outside the gene matches. CDR3 coding DNA: TGCGCCAGCAGTCGGGGGGGACAGACCCATCTAGGCTACACCTTC. This codes for CASSRGGQTHLGYTF.

V usage is TRBV11-2 and J usage is TRBJ2-3; D unclear. CDR1 is SGHAT, CDR2 FQNNGV, per germline. The CDR3 extends over 14 amino acids. V lost 1 base and J 0 bases, leaving 5 bases between the germline ends. Here the CDR3 DNA reads TGTGCCAGCAGCTTAGTACGGAGCACAGATACGCAGTATTTT. Translation: CASSLVRSTDTQYF.

The chain has TRBV7-9 and TRBJ2-5; TRBD2 is a possible D gene (6 bases). The DNA matches TRBJ2-7 better at its end, which makes the J call doubtful. In germline, CDR1 is SEHNR, CDR2 FQNEAQ (reference sequence). The CDR3 has 14 residues. The CDR3 DNA follows: TGTGCCAGCCGCCCCGGGGCGGGGAACTACGAGCAGTACTTC. The encoded protein is CASRPGAGNYEQYF.